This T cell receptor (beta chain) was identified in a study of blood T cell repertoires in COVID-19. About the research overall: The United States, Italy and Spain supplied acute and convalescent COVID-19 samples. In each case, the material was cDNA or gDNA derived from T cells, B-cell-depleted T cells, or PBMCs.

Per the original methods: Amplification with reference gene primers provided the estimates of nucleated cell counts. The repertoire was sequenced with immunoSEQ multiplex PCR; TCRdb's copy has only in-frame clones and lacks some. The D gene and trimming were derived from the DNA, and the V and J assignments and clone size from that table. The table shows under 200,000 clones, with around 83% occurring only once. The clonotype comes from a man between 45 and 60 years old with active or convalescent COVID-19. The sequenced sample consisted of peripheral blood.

The chain's CDR3 is CSVPTGGEQFF. The CDR3 coding sequence is TGCAGCGTTCCTACAGGGGGTGAGCAGTTCTTC. V usage is TRBV29-1 and J usage is TRBJ2-1; 8 bases are a match to TRBD1. J was trimmed by 9 bases and V by 5 bases; bases with no gene match: 3. Per the germline V gene, CDR1 is SQVTM and CDR2 is ANQGSEA. CDR3 size: 11 residues.